This is a list of T cell receptor beta chains from one sample in a study of shared clonotypes between healthy human individuals. Repertoires were generated with immunoSEQ multiplex PCR, while TCRdb's copy carries only in-frame clones and drops some. The sample yields about 770,000 clones, 55% to 75% seen once. Specimen: memory CD4+ T cells sorted from blood. Receptor source: a young woman in good health. The CDR3 runs from the conserved cysteine through the conserved F or W. The D gene is left open where the match is weak. Size is omitted from some rows. Given values are once, few, many or a class for expanded clones.

TRBV11-1	once	14	TRBD1	TRBJ1-2	TGTGCCAGCAGCCCGGGAGAGGGGGCCGATGGCTACACCTTC	CASSPGEGADGYTF
TRBV5-5	-	18	-	TRBJ2-3	TGTGCCAGCAGCTCCTTCCTTCTGACAGAGACTTACACAGATACGCAGTATTTT	CASSSFLLTETYTDTQYF
TRBV5-6	-	15	-	TRBJ2-7	TGTGCCAGCATCATATACATGAGTGATACCTACGAGCAGTACTTC	CASIIYMSDTYEQYF
TRBV11-2	-	16	TRBD1	TRBJ1-3	TGTGCCAGCAGCACCCCCAACAGGGGCACTGGAAACACCATATATTTT	CASSTPNRGTGNTIYF
TRBV6-5	medium-sized	13	TRBD2	TRBJ2-1	TGTGCCAGCAGTCCCGGGGGGTCCGACGAGCAGTTCTTC	CASSPGGSDEQFF
TRBV6-5	-	15	TRBD2	TRBJ2-5	TGTGCCAGCAGTACCGGACTAGCGGGAGTGGAGACCCAGTACTTC	CASSTGLAGVETQYF
TRBV18	-	16	TRBD2	TRBJ2-3	TGTGCCAGCTCACCCTTATCACTAGCGGGAGTAGATACGCAGTATTTT	CASSPLSLAGVDTQYF
TRBV19	-	16	TRBD2	TRBJ2-3	TGTGCCAGTAGTCTCTCTAGCGGGGCTAGCACAGATACGCAGTATTTT	CASSLSSGASTDTQYF
TRBV11-2	once	14	-	TRBJ1-1	TGTGCCAGCAGCCAGACAGAGATGAACACTGAAGCTTTCTTT	CASSQTEMNTEAFF
TRBV5-4	few	16	TRBD2	TRBJ2-7	TGTGCCAGCAGCAGACCTGCGGCGGGAGGGAGCTACGAGCAGTACTTC	CASSRPAAGGSYEQYF
TRBV30	-	18	TRBD1	TRBJ2-5	TGTGCCTGGAGAGCCGGGACAGGGTGCTCTCCAATATGGGAGACCCAGTACTTC	CAWRAGTGCSPIWETQYF
TRBV7-9	-	16	-	TRBJ1-1	TGTGCCAGCAGCTTCGAGGGGGGCCCTGACGGGACTGAAGCTTTCTTT	CASSFEGGPDGTEAFF
TRBV2	-	12	-	TRBJ1-1	TGTGCCAGCAGTCCGGCCTTCACTGAAGCTTTCTTT	CASSPAFTEAFF
TRBV21-1	-	10	-	TRBJ2-2	TGTGCCAGCAGCAAGGGGGAGCTGTTTTTT	CASSKGELFF
TRBV2	-	14	-	TRBJ2-7	TGTGCCAGCAGTCCTTCCCCGACTATCCACGAGCAGTACTTC	CASSPSPTIHEQYF
TRBV28	-	14	-	TRBJ2-5	TGTGCCAGCAGCCCCGCCGGGGGACGGGAGACCCAGTACTTC	CASSPAGGRETQYF
TRBV28	-	12	-	TRBJ1-1	TGTGCCAGCAGCGAAGGGGGATTGGTCGCTTTCTTT	CASSEGGLVAFF
TRBV6-4	few	15	TRBD2	TRBJ2-2	TGTGCCAGCAGTGACTCGAGGGAGGGCACCGGGGAGCTGTTTTTT	CASSDSREGTGELFF
TRBV28	-	16	TRBD1	TRBJ1-1	TGTGCCAGCAGCTCTCCCGGGACAGGGGGGCGAACTGAAGCTTTCTTT	CASSSPGTGGRTEAFF
TRBV19	-	15	TRBD1	TRBJ2-1	TGTGCCAGTAGTATAAGCGGGACAGGGGAGAATGAGCAGTTCTTC	CASSISGTGENEQFF
TRBV11-2	-	14	-	TRBJ2-3	TGTGCCAGCAGCAACCGCCGCATCACAGATACGCAGTATTTT	CASSNRRITDTQYF
TRBV5-1	-	13	TRBD2	TRBJ2-1	TGCGCCAGCGCCCCGACTAGCGACTCCGAGCAGTTCTTC	CASAPTSDSEQFF
TRBV7-2	-	12	-	TRBJ1-3	TGTGCCAGCAGCCACAGGGTTGACACCATATATTTT	CASSHRVDTIYF
TRBV28	-	18	TRBD2	TRBJ2-1	TGTGCCAGCAGTTTCGCTAGCGGGAGATGGGTCGGTTACAATGAGCAGTTCTTC	CASSFASGRWVGYNEQFF
TRBV6-5	-	16	TRBD2	TRBJ2-7	TGTGCCAGCAGTTCGCGGACTAGATCGACAGAATACGAGCAGTACTTC	CASSSRTRSTEYEQYF
TRBV4-1	-	15	-	TRBJ1-5	TGCGCCAGCAGCACCCCAGGGGACAGCAATCAGCCCCAGCATTTT	CASSTPGDSNQPQHF
TRBV4-1	-	15	-	TRBJ2-3	TGCGCCAGCAGCCAAGAAGTAAATGGCGGGGTTACGCAGTATTTT	CASSQEVNGGVTQYF
TRBV30	-	15	-	TRBJ1-5	TGTGCCTGGAGTCGTCCGGGGGGCTGGGATCAGCCCCAGCATTTT	CAWSRPGGWDQPQHF
TRBV5-1	-	13	-	TRBJ2-2	TGCGCCAGCAACTACCAACGGACCGGGGAGCTGTTTTTT	CASNYQRTGELFF
TRBV10-1	-	14	TRBD1	TRBJ2-1	TGCGCCAGCAGCCGACAGGGACGATACAATGAGCAGTTCTTC	CASSRQGRYNEQFF
TRBV5-1	-	11	-	TRBJ2-3	TGCGCCAGCAGCTTGCGACATACGCAGTATTTT	CASSLRHTQYF
TRBV6-5	-	12	-	TRBJ1-2	TGTGCCAGCAGTTACAGCCAGAATGGCTACACCTTC	CASSYSQNGYTF
TRBV6-4	-	11	-	TRBJ2-7	TGTGCCAGCAGTGACAGAGGAGAGCAGTACTTC	CASSDRGEQYF
TRBV4-1	-	18	TRBD1	TRBJ1-3	TGCGCCAGCAGCCAATGGGGGGACAGGACAAGCTCTGGAAACACCATATATTTT	CASSQWGDRTSSGNTIYF
TRBV9	-	14	-	TRBJ1-4	TGTGCCAGCAGCGTACTTGGACATGGTGAAAAACTGTTTTTT	CASSVLGHGEKLFF
TRBV4-2	few	14	-	TRBJ1-2	TGTGCCAGCAGCCAGGATCGGGACACCTATGGCTACACCTTC	CASSQDRDTYGYTF
TRBV9	-	15	-	TRBJ1-4	TGTGCCAGCAGCGTAGGGGGAACAACTAATGAAAAACTGTTTTTT	CASSVGGTTNEKLFF
TRBV28	-	13	-	TRBJ1-2	TGTGCCAGCAGGGCCCAGGAGAACTATGGCTACACCTTC	CASRAQENYGYTF
TRBV10-3	-	11	-	TRBJ1-1	TGTGCCATCGGGAAGGCAGATGAAGCTTTCTTT	CAIGKADEAFF
TRBV19	few	17	-	TRBJ2-3	TGTGCCAGTACGGTGGTTTTGGGGTACCATAGCACAGATACGCAGTATTTT	CASTVVLGYHSTDTQYF
TRBV5-1	-	16	-	TRBJ1-5	TGCGCCAGCAGCCAGGGAGATTCCCCTAGCAATCAGCCCCAGCATTTT	CASSQGDSPSNQPQHF
TRBV7-3	once	16	-	TRBJ2-2	TGTGCCAGCAGCTTAATGCCCCCTGAGAACACCGGGGAGCTGTTTTTT	CASSLMPPENTGELFF
TRBV20-1	-	11	-	TRBJ1-1	TGCAGTGCTAAGGAGTGGGATGAAGCTTTCTTT	CSAKEWDEAFF
TRBV10-1	-	13	-	TRBJ1-2	TGCGCCAGCAGTGAGCGGGGAGCTTATGGCTACACCTTC	CASSERGAYGYTF
TRBV7-2	once	15	TRBD2	TRBJ2-7	TGTGCCAGCAGCACTGGACTAGCGGGGGCCTACGAGCAGTACTTC	CASSTGLAGAYEQYF
TRBV19	once	16	-	TRBJ2-7	TGTGCCAGTAGCAACCGCCCCGGCGGAGGTGCCTACGAGCAGTACTTC	CASSNRPGGGAYEQYF
TRBV6-1	-	12	-	TRBJ1-2	TGTGCCAGCAGAGCTACTTCATGGTTGAACACCTTC	CASRATSWLNTF
TRBV7-7	-	16	-	TRBJ2-2	TGTGCCAGCAGCTCAGCTCGGACAGCGAACACCGGGGAGCTGTTTTTT	CASSSARTANTGELFF
TRBV5-1	-	12	-	TRBJ2-5	TGCGCCAGCAGCTTGGATCAAGAGACCCAGTACTTC	CASSLDQETQYF
TRBV6-5	once	14	-	TRBJ2-3	TGTGCCAGCCGTTTGGGGTTTGGGACAGATACGCAGTATTTT	CASRLGFGTDTQYF
TRBV28	once	14	-	TRBJ1-2	TGTGCCAGCACTCGCGGAGGTACATTCGGGGGCTACACCTTC	CASTRGGTFGGYTF
TRBV9	once	13	-	TRBJ2-5	TGTGCCAGCAGCGCCGTACTAGGAGAGACCCAGTACTTC	CASSAVLGETQYF
TRBV5-1	once	15	TRBD2	TRBJ2-1	TGCGCCAGCAGCTTGTCACTAGCGGCCTACAATGAGCAGTTCTTC	CASSLSLAAYNEQFF
TRBV29-1	-	14	TRBD2	TRBJ2-1	TGCAGCGTTGTTGCGGGAGGAGGTGGCAATGAGCAGTTCTTC	CSVVAGGGGNEQFF
TRBV10-3	-	13	-	TRBJ2-2	TGTGCCATCAGTGAGTCGGGAGCCGGGGAGCTGTTTTTT	CAISESGAGELFF
TRBV5-1	-	12	TRBD2	TRBJ2-5	TGCGCCAGTTATAGCGGGCAAGAGACCCAGTACTTC	CASYSGQETQYF
TRBV27	-	19	TRBD1	TRBJ1-5	TGTGCCAGCAGTGCTCAACTGCCGGGACAGGGGGCTGAGAGTCAGCCCCAGCATTTT	CASSAQLPGQGAESQPQHF
TRBV5-1	-	14	-	TRBJ2-7	TGCGCCAGCAGCCCCGCAGGGGCCTCCTACGAGCAGTACTTC	CASSPAGASYEQYF
TRBV27	-	16	-	TRBJ2-2	TGTGCCAGCAGTTTGTCCGGGACCCCGGGAGTCGGGGAGCTGTTTTTT	CASSLSGTPGVGELFF